This T cell receptor beta chain was captured in a study of tumor-infiltrating lymphocytes in localized non-small cell lung cancer. Study-wide background: Some samples were collected after neoadjuvant chemotherapy; smokers, never-smokers and several histologies were included. Regarding the study as a whole: Available tissue quantity limited TCR sequencing to a patient subset. Tumor T-cell fraction was not associated with recurrence-free survival.

The length of the CDR3 is 15 residues. Germline CDR1 is SGHAT and CDR2 is FQNNGV. The V and J ends lost 5 bases and 5 bases, in that order; junction bases with no gene match: 9. The data were produced by immunoSEQ multiplex PCR, yet TCRdb's version contains in-frame clones alone and is incomplete. The data show some 15,000 clones, 55% to 80% seen once. Regarding this clone: The target antigen is unknown.

The V call is TRBV11-2, the J call TRBJ2-1; TRBD1 matches 7 bases. Sequencing was performed on lung tumor tissue. The origin of this receptor is a human donor with non-small cell lung cancer. CDR3 amino acids: CASSQRTGRDNEQFF. CDR3 DNA sequence: TGTGCCAGCAGCCAACGGACAGGTCGGGACAATGAGCAGTTCTTC.